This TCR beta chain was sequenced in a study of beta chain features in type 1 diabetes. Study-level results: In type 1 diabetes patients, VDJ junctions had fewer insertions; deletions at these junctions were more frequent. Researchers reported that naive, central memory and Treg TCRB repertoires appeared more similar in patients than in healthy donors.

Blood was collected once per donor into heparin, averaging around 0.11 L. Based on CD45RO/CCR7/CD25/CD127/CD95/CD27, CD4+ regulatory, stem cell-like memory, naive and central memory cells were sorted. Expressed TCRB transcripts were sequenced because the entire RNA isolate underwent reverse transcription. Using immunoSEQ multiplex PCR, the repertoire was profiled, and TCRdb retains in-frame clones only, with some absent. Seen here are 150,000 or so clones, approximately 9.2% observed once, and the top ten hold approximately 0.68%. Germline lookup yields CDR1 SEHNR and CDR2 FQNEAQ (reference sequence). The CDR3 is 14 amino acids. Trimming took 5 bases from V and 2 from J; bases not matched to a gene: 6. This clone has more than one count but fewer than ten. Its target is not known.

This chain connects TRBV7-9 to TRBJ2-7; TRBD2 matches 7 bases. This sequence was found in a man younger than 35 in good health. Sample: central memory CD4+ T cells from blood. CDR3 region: CASSREGGTYEQYF. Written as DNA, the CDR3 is TGTGCCAGCAGCCGCGAGGGAGGGACCTACGAGCAGTACTTC.